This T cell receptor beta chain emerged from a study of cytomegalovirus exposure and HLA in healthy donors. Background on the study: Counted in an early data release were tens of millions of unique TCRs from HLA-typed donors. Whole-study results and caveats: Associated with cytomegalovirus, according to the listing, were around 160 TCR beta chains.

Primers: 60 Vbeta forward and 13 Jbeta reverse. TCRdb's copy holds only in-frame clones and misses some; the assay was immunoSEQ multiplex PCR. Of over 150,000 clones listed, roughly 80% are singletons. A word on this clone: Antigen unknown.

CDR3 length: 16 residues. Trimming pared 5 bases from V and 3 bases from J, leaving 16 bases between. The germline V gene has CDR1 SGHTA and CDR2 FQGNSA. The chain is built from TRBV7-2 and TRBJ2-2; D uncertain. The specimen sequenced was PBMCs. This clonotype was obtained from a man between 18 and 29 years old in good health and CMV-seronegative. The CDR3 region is CASSASSRPYTGELFF. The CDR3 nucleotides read TGTGCCAGCAGCGCCTCCTCGCGGCCTTACACCGGGGAGCTGTTTTTT.